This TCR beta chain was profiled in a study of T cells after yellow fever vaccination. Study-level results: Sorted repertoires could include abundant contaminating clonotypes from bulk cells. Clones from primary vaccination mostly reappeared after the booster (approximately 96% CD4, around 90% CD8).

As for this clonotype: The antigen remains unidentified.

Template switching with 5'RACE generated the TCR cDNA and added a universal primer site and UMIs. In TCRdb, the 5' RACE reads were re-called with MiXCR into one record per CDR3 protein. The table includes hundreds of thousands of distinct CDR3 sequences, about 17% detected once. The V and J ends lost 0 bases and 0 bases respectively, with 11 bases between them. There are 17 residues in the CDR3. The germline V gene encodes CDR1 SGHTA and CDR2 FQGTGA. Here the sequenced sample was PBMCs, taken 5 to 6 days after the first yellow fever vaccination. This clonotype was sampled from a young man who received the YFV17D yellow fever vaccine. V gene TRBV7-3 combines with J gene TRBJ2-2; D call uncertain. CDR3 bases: TGTGCCAGCAGCTTAACCCCTGGGCGACCGAACACCGGGGAGCTGTTTTTT. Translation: CASSLTPGRPNTGELFF.